This passage covers 11 T cell receptor beta chains from one sample sequenced in a study of molecular identifiers for immune sequencing clone quantification. MiXCR, applied by TCRdb to the PCR reads, yields one record per CDR3 protein. The sample includes 460,000 or so distinct CDR3 sequences, around 23% seen only once; the top ten take just over 0.75%. Sequencing input: naive CD8+ T cells from blood, with Jurkat cell RNA spiked in. The subset is: FACS-sorted CD8+CD4-CCR7+CD45RA+ naive T cells. These receptors were obtained from a human donor in good health. Some libraries in this study had Jurkat cell RNA spiked in.

This clonotype was recorded a few times. The CDR3, as DNA: TGTGCCAGCAGCGCGACAGGGGCTGGGGCCAACGTCCTGACTTTC. Its protein is CASSATGAGANVLTF. J is TRBJ2-6 and V is TRBV13; TRBD1 aligns across 8 bases. CDR1 and CDR2 from the germline V gene are PRHDT and FYEKMQ (reference sequence). The CDR3 length is 15 residues. V trimming: 5 bases; J trimming: 2 bases; junction bases outside the gene matches: 2.

V and J are TRBV7-9 and TRBJ2-3; no reliable D call. The CDR3 contains 13 residues. V dropped 8 bases and J dropped 3 bases, with 12 bases sitting between them. Germline CDR1 reads SEHNR; CDR2 reads FQNEAQ (reference sequence). The CDR3 DNA is TGTGCCAGCTCCCCTGAGGCAACAGATACGCAGTATTTT. Protein sequence: CASSPEATDTQYF.

This clonotype was counted many times. The gene calls are TRBV30 and TRBJ1-1, with D hard to call. CDR1 is GTSNPN, CDR2 SVGIG, per germline (reference sequence). The CDR3 covers 14 residues. Deletions cut 0 bases from V and 2 bases from J, with 10 bases between. The CDR3 sequence is CAWSVAGVNTEAFF. The CDR3 region has the DNA TGTGCCTGGAGTGTAGCCGGGGTCAACACTGAAGCTTTCTTT.

Notes on this clonotype: Since a much larger clone is just one base distant, this may be a read error. The chain carries TRBV29-1 and TRBJ1-1; 8 bases fit TRBD1. With V trimmed by 7 bases and J by 0 bases, 1 base remained unmatched. CDR3 length: 12 amino acids. Germline V CDR1 and CDR2: SQVTM, ANQGSEA. CDR3 region: CSAGQVNTEAFF. Here the CDR3 DNA reads TGCAGCGCGGGACAGGTGAACACTGAAGCTTTCTTT.

The V call is TRBV7-3, the J call TRBJ2-6; no definite D call. CDR3 length equals 15 residues. Between the trimmed V and J ends, which lost 5 bases and 0 bases, there was a span of 8 bases. Germline loops: CDR1 SGHTA, CDR2 FQGTGA. Written as DNA, the CDR3 is TGTGCCAGCAGCGAACAACCCTCTGGGGCCAACGTCCTGACTTTC. Protein: CASSEQPSGANVLTF.

About this clonotype itself: A far larger clone is just one base off, so this is likely a read error. The chain has TRBV7-9 and TRBJ1-1; D possibly corresponds to TRBD1 (6 bases). The CDR3 has 14 amino acids. CDR1 is SEHNR, CDR2 FQNEAQ, per germline (reference sequence). The CDR3 DNA sequence: TGTGCCAGCAGCCTGGACAGCATGAACGCTGAAGCTTTCTTT. It is translated as CASSLDSMNAEAFF.

This clonotype was picked up a small number of times. This chain links TRBV7-6 with TRBJ2-2; D possibly corresponds to TRBD2 (6 bases). The V and J ends lost 5 bases and 5 bases respectively, with 18 bases between them. The CDR3 consists of 16 residues. The germline gives CDR1 SGHVS, CDR2 FNYEAQ. CDR3 coding DNA: TGTGCCAGCAGCCACCCCCTTGGCGGGGATACCGGGGAGCTGTTTTTT. Translation gives CASSHPLGGDTGELFF. The variable domain in full, with the rest retrieved from reference TRBV7-6 and TRBJ2-2, is GAGVSQSPRYKVTKRGQDVALRCDPISGHVSLYWYRQALGQGPEFLTYFNYEAQQDKSGLPNDRFSAERPEGSISTLTIQRTEQRDSAMYRCASSHPLGGDTGELFFGEGSRLTVL.

As to this clonotype: A much more abundant neighbour one base away suggests this may be a read error. The V and J genes are TRBV10-3 and TRBJ1-1; possible D gene TRBD1, 6 bases. The germline CDR1 and CDR2 sequences are ENHRY and SYGVKD. CDR3 length: 13 amino acids. CDR3 nucleotide sequence: TGTGCCATTTTAAGACAGGAGAACACTGGAGCTTTCTTT. This gives the protein CAILRQENTGAFF.

Concerning this clonotype itself: One end of the junction fails to match germline, which may point to a read error. V and J are TRBV27 and TRBJ1-1, with a possible D match to TRBD1 (5 bases). The length of the CDR3 is 14 residues. CDR1 is MNHEY and CDR2 is SMNVEV in the germline V gene (reference sequence). CDR3 bases: TGTGCCAGCAGTTTATCTGCAGGGAACACTGGAGCTTTCTTT. Its translation: CASSLSAGNTGAFF.

V gene TRBV28 combines with J gene TRBJ2-7; D perhaps matches TRBD2 (7 bases). Trimming removed 7 bases from V and 3 bases from J, with 16 bases in between. The CDR3 length is 14 residues. Germline CDR1 MDHEN, CDR2 SYDVKM. CDR3 in DNA: TGTGCCAGCACCATCCGGCGGGGGCTCTACGAGCAGTACTTC. The encoded protein is CASTIRRGLYEQYF.

This clonotype was observed a handful of times. Here the CDR3 reads CASSSPGIGYYEQYF. CDR3 in DNA: TGTGCCAGCAGTTCCCCAGGGATCGGCTACTACGAGCAGTACTTC. The rearrangement uses TRBV6-6 and TRBJ2-7, with a weak D call TRBD1 (5 bases). This CDR3 comprises 15 residues. V was clipped by 4 bases and J by 3 bases, with 16 bases between them. Germline V gives CDR1 MNHNY, CDR2 SVGAGI (reference sequence).